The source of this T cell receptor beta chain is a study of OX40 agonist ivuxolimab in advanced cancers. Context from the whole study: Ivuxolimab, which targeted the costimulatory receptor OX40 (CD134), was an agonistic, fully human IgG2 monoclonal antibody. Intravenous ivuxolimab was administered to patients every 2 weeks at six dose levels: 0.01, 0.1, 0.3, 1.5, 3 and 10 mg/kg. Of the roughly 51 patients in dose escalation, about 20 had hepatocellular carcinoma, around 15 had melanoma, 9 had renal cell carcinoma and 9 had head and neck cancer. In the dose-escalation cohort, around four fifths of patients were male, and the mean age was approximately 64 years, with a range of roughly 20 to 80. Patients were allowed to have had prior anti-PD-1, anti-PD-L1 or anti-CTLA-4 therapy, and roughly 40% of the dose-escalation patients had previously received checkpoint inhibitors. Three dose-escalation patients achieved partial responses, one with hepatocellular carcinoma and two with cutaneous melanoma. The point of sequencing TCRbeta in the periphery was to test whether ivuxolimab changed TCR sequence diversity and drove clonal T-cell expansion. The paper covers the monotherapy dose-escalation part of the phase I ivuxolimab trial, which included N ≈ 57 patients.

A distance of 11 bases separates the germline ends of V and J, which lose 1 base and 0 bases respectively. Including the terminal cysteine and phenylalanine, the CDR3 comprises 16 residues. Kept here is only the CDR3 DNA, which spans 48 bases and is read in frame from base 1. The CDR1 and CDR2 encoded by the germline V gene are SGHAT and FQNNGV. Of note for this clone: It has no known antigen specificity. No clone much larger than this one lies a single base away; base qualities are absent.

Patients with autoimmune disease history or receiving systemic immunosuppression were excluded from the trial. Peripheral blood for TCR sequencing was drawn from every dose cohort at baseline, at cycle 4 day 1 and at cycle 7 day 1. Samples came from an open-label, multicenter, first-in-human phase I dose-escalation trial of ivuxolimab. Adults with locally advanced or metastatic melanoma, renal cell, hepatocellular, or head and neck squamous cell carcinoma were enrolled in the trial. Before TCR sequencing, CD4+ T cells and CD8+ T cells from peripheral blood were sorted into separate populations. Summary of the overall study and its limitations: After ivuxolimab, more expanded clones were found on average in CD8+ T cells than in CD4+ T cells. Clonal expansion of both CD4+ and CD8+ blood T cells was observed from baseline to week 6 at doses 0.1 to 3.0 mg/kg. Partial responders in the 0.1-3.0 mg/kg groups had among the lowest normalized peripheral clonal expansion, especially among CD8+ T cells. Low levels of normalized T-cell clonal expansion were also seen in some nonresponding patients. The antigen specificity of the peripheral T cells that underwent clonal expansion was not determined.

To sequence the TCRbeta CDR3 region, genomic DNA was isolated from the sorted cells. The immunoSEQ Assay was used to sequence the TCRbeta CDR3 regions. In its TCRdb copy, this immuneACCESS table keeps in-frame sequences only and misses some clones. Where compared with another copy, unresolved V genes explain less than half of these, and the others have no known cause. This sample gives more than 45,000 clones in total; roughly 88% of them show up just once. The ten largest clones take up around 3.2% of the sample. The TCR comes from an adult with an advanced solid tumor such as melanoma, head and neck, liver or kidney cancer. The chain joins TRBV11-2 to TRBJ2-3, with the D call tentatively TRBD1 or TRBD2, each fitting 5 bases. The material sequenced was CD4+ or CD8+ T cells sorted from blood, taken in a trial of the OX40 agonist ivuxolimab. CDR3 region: CASSLGGRTSTDTQYF. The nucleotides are TGTGCCAGCAGCTTAGGGGGGAGAACTAGCACAGATACGCAGTATTTT.